This T cell receptor beta chain was documented in a study of blood T cell repertoires in COVID-19. Study background: The study drew acute and convalescent COVID-19 samples from the United States, Italy and Spain.

CDR1 and CDR2 from the germline V gene are SGHKS and YYEKEE (reference sequence). The CDR3 is 12 residues long. V was pared by 9 bases and J by 2 bases, with 12 bases between. Data came from immunoSEQ multiplex PCR; TCRdb stores just in-frame clones and leaves some out. In the table there are 80,000 to 130,000 clones, approximately 91% of which are singletons. The TCR was taken from a man aged 60 to 69 with acute or convalescent COVID-19. What was sequenced was peripheral blood. The gene calls are TRBV5-5 and TRBJ2-7; a possible D gene is TRBD1 (6 bases). The CDR3 nucleotides are TGTGCCACCGCCCGGGACACCTACGAGCAGTACTTC. Translating it yields CATARDTYEQYF.